The source of this T cell receptor (beta chain) is a study of cytomegalovirus exposure and HLA in healthy donors. Broader study findings: When analyzed later, a missense DCLRE1C variant was found to be linked to TCR beta V- and J-gene trimming.

Germline values: CDR1 SGHVS, CDR2 FNYEAQ. V lost 5 bases, J lost 5 bases, and 9 bases stayed unmatched. CDR3 length: 15 amino acids. Details on this clone: Its specificity is unknown.

The PCR was carried out with 60 Vbeta primers and 13 Jbeta primers. Repertoires were generated with immunoSEQ multiplex PCR, while TCRdb's copy carries only in-frame clones and drops some. The sample contains about 260,000 clones, about four fifths of which appear only once. This sequence joins TRBV7-6 and TRBJ1-1; 9 nucleotides match TRBD1. The sequence was collected from a woman aged 40 to 50 in good health and CMV-seropositive. Sequencing used PBMCs. The CDR3 DNA sequence: TGTGCCAGCAGCCACTGGACAGGGGAGTGGACTGAAGCTTTCTTT. Translation: CASSHWTGEWTEAFF.